This passage covers 27 T cell receptor beta chains from one sample sequenced in a study of blood T cell repertoires in COVID-19 (dated by TCRdb to about 2020). Library preparation employed the immunoSEQ multiplex PCR assay. TCRdb carries this immuneACCESS record with in-frame sequences only. Its versions omit some clonotypes, under half of them owing to an unresolved V gene in the studies checked, with the rest unexplained. Present in this sample are approximately 180,000 clones, about 80% of which were seen just once. The ten largest make up roughly 9.1% of the sample. Sequenced input: peripheral blood. Receptors were obtained from a woman aged 70-85 years with acute or convalescent COVID-19.

The CDR3 sequence: CASSQRLGGYEQYF. CDR3 bases: TGTGCCAGCAGCCAAAGGCTAGGGGGCTACGAGCAGTACTTC. The chain has TRBV28 and TRBJ2-7; D is possibly TRBD1 (6 bases). The CDR3 spans 14 residues. Germline V gene sequence: CDR1 MDHEN, CDR2 SYDVKM. Trimming left V 6 bases short and J 3 bases short, with 15 bases between.

The chain combines TRBV27 with TRBJ1-5; D might be TRBD1 (5 bases). The V end lost 3 bases, the J end lost 7 bases, and 19 bases lay between the germline ends. The CDR3 length is 16 residues. In germline, CDR1 is MNHEY, CDR2 SMNVEV (reference sequence). The chain's CDR3 is CASSLGWFQGGQPQHF. CDR3 in DNA: TGTGCCAGCAGTTTGGGTTGGTTCCAGGGTGGACAGCCCCAGCATTTT.

There are a few counts of this clone. The V gene is TRBV19, the J gene TRBJ2-1, with 7 bases lining up with TRBD2. Germline V lookup: CDR1 LNHDA, CDR2 SQIVND (reference sequence). The CDR3 is 15 residues long. V was pared by 10 bases and J by 0 bases, with 9 bases of the junction left unmatched. CDR3 nucleotide sequence: TGTGCCACCGAAGCCGGGACTAACTCCTACAATGAGCAGTTCTTC. The encoded protein is CATEAGTNSYNEQFF.

The chain recombines TRBV28 with TRBJ2-7; D gene unclear. Per germline, CDR1 MDHEN and CDR2 SYDVKM. Deletions cut 3 bases from V and 3 bases from J, with 12 bases between. The CDR3 is 14 amino acids. The DNA of the CDR3 is TGTGCCAGCAGTTTGGCAGGCCGGTACTACGAGCAGTACTTC. This codes for CASSLAGRYYEQYF. Full variable domain (missing parts from reference TRBV28 and TRBJ2-7): DVKVTQSSRYLVKRTGEKVFLECVQDMDHENMFWYRQDPGLGLRLIYFSYDVKMKEKGDIPEGYSVSREKKERFSLILESASTNQTSMYLCASSLAGRYYEQYFGPGTRLTVT.

The chain is built from TRBV11-2 and TRBJ1-5, with 10 bases matching TRBD1. Unmatched junction bases numbered 8, after V lost 6 bases and J lost 6 bases. The germline V gene encodes CDR1 SGHAT and CDR2 FQNNGV. The CDR3 totals 15 residues. The CDR3 DNA reads TGTGCCAGCAGTATCGGGACAGGGGATGGTCAGCCCCAGCATTTT. It specifies CASSIGTGDGQPQHF.

The chain has TRBV7-2 and TRBJ1-1; D is unclear. The CDR3 is 12 residues long. Trimming cost V 1 base and J 7 bases, with 7 bases left between them. The germline CDR1 and CDR2 sequences are SGHTA and FQGNSA. The CDR3 sequence is CASSLVTSEAFF. CDR3 DNA sequence: TGTGCCAGCAGCTTAGTGACTAGTGAAGCTTTCTTT.

The chain couples TRBV30 to TRBJ2-5; possible D gene TRBD2, 5 bases. Deletions cut 0 bases from V and 9 bases from J, with 17 bases between. Per the germline V gene, CDR1 is GTSNPN and CDR2 is SVGIG (reference sequence). The CDR3 has 14 amino acids. The DNA for the CDR3 is TGTGCCTGGAGTGTAATCGGGGTACCCCGGGCCCAGTACTTC. Its protein product is CAWSVIGVPRAQYF.

The chain carries TRBV28 and TRBJ2-3, with 10 bases matching TRBD2. The CDR3 is made up of 15 amino acids. Trimming cost V 5 bases and J 4 bases; bases outside gene matches: 6. Germline loops: CDR1 MDHEN, CDR2 SYDVKM. The CDR3 protein is CASSPGTSEADTQYF. For the CDR3, the DNA is TGTGCCAGCAGTCCAGGGACTAGCGAGGCAGATACGCAGTATTTT.

V usage is TRBV9 and J usage is TRBJ2-2; D remains ambiguous. V lost 0 bases and J lost 1, with 7 bases in between. The CDR3 spans 15 residues. Germline CDR1 reads SGDLS; CDR2 reads YYNGEE. This CDR3 is CASSVGALNTGELFF. The CDR3 DNA reads TGTGCCAGCAGCGTAGGGGCCCTGAACACCGGGGAGCTGTTTTTT.

The rearrangement links TRBV28 to TRBJ2-1; 7 positions agree with TRBD2. The CDR3 extends over 15 amino acids. Per the germline V gene, CDR1 is MDHEN and CDR2 is SYDVKM. V lost 1 base and J lost 3; bases outside the gene matches: 3. The CDR3 loop reads CASSLSWDYYNEQFF. For the CDR3, the DNA is TGTGCCAGCAGTTTATCATGGGACTACTACAATGAGCAGTTCTTC.

This clone came up a few times. The chain joins TRBV2 to TRBJ2-7; 7 positions match TRBD2. CDR3 length: 14 amino acids. Germline lookup yields CDR1 SNHLY and CDR2 FYNNEI. V shed 8 bases and J 2 bases; nucleotides not matched to a gene: 9. CDR3 sequence: CASRGGTWPYEQYF. CDR3 sequence (DNA): TGTGCCAGCCGCGGGGGAACCTGGCCCTACGAGCAGTACTTC. The variable domain in full, completed from reference TRBV2 and TRBJ2-7, reads EPEVTQTPSHQVTQMGQEVILRCVPISNHLYFYWYRQILGQKVEFLVSFYNNEISEKSEIFDDQFSVERPDGSNFTLKIRSTKLEDSAMYFCASRGGTWPYEQYFGPGTRLTVT.

The V call is TRBV9, the J call TRBJ2-3, with D unresolved. Germline V gene lookup returns CDR1 SGDLS and CDR2 YYNGEE. V gave up 0 bases and J gave up 5 bases, with 7 bases separating them. The CDR3 is 13 amino acids. CDR3 in DNA: TGTGCCAGCAGCGTAGGACACATAGATACGCAGTATTTT. Protein product: CASSVGHIDTQYF.

This chain connects TRBV6-1 to TRBJ2-2; D remains unclear. Germline V gene lookup returns CDR1 MNHNS and CDR2 SASEGT. Deletions cut 3 bases from V and 7 bases from J, with 3 bases between. The CDR3 is made up of 11 amino acids. The CDR3 region has the DNA TGTGCCAGCAGTGATAACGGGGAGCTGTTTTTT. Protein sequence: CASSDNGELFF.

The chain uses TRBV7-2 and TRBJ2-1, with 8 bases fitting TRBD2. The CDR3 extends over 15 amino acids. Unmatched junction bases numbered 7, after V lost 5 bases and J lost 4 bases. CDR1 is SGHTA, CDR2 FQGNSA, per germline. CDR3 amino acids: CASSATSERYNEQFF. CDR3 sequence (DNA): TGTGCCAGCAGCGCGACTAGCGAGAGATACAATGAGCAGTTCTTC.

The rearrangement uses TRBV7-9 and TRBJ2-1; 8 bases are a match to TRBD1. CDR3 length equals 15 residues. Germline CDR1 reads SEHNR; CDR2 reads FQNEAQ (reference sequence). The V segment lost 2 bases and the J segment 5 bases; nucleotides outside the gene matches: 5. The CDR3 coding sequence is TGTGCCAGCAGCTTACCCGGGACAGGAGACAATGAGCAGTTCTTC. It encodes CASSLPGTGDNEQFF.

This clone occurred once. V is TRBV12-5 and J is TRBJ2-7, with 14 bases lining up with TRBD2. Germline CDR1 reads LGHNT; CDR2 reads FRNRAP. CDR3 length equals 19 residues. V was pared by 0 bases and J by 0 bases, with 7 bases of the junction left unmatched. The CDR3 loop reads CASGLVPGLAGGFSYEQYF. As DNA, the CDR3 is TGTGCTAGTGGTTTGGTACCCGGACTAGCGGGAGGTTTCTCCTACGAGCAGTACTTC.

The chain couples TRBV5-4 to TRBJ2-1; no firm D call. V dropped 4 bases and J dropped 9 bases, with 20 bases sitting between them. The length of the CDR3 is 15 residues. Germline CDR1 is SGHNT and CDR2 is YYREEE (reference sequence). Written as DNA, the CDR3 is TGTGCCAGCAGCCCGACCGGGTCACCGGGTAGTGAGCAGTTCTTC. It encodes CASSPTGSPGSEQFF.

With regard to this clone: At one end, the junction sequence differs from germline, possibly due to a read error. V gene TRBV5-1 combines with J gene TRBJ2-3; either TRBD1 or TRBD2 may supply D (6 bases each). Germline V lookup: CDR1 SGHRS, CDR2 YFSETQ. This CDR3 has 15 residues. This CDR3 is CVSSLEGRGSDTQYF. CDR3 in DNA: TGCGTCAGCAGCTTGGAGGGCAGGGGTTCAGATACGCAGTATTTT.

V is TRBV5-1 and J is TRBJ1-3, with D perhaps matching TRBD1 (6 bases). V gave up 2 bases and J gave up 1 base, with 10 bases separating them. CDR1 and CDR2 (germline): SGHRS, YFSETQ. This CDR3 is 15 amino acids long. CDR3 sequence (DNA): TGCGCCAGCAGCTTAAGCAGGGGATCTGGAAACACCATATATTTT. Translation: CASSLSRGSGNTIYF.

The chain uses TRBV5-4 and TRBJ1-1, with 9 bases that match TRBD1. The CDR3 covers 16 residues. V shed 4 bases, J shed 0 bases, and the junction held 7 bases outside the gene matches. Germline lookup yields CDR1 SGHNT and CDR2 YYREEE (reference sequence). CDR3: CASSPGQGRVNTEAFF. DNA of the CDR3: TGTGCCAGCAGCCCGGGACAGGGCAGGGTGAACACTGAAGCTTTCTTT.

This clone came up a few times. The CDR3 is CASSRSGGLNTGELFF. The CDR3 DNA reads as TGCGCCAGCAGCAGGAGCGGGGGCCTGAACACCGGGGAGCTGTTTTTT. The chain is built from TRBV5-1 and TRBJ2-2; 8 nucleotides match TRBD2. The CDR3 is 16 residues long. V shed 4 bases and J 1 base; nucleotides not matched to a gene: 6. The germline V gene encodes CDR1 SGHRS and CDR2 YFSETQ.

This rearrangement joins TRBV7-9 to TRBJ1-1; TRBD1 matches at 7 bases. Germline lookup yields CDR1 SEHNR and CDR2 FQNEAQ (reference sequence). The CDR3 runs to 17 residues. Losses at the gene ends were 5 bases for V and 1 base for J; bases not matched to a gene: 13. The chain's CDR3 is CASSVNRGASRNTEAFF. CDR3 sequence (DNA): TGTGCCAGCAGCGTTAACAGGGGCGCGTCCCGGAACACTGAAGCTTTCTTT.

V is TRBV7-9 and J is TRBJ1-2; TRBD1 might be the D (5 bases). V was clipped by 3 bases and J by 4 bases, with 6 bases between them. From germline, CDR1 is SEHNR and CDR2 FQNEAQ (reference sequence). This CDR3 has 12 residues. The CDR3 DNA reads TGTGCCAGCAGCTTGGACACCTATGGCTACACCTTC. It specifies CASSLDTYGYTF.

This sequence joins TRBV29-1 and TRBJ2-5; perhaps TRBD2 as D (6 bases). V was cut by 7 bases and J by 3 bases, with 21 bases left in between. Germline V lookup: CDR1 SQVTM, CDR2 ANQGSEA. CDR3 size: 15 residues. The DNA of the CDR3 is TGCAGCGCCACAGAAGGGCCCGGAGGGAAAGAGACCCAGTACTTC. Residues: CSATEGPGGKETQYF.

V and J are TRBV5-1 and TRBJ2-1, with 12 bases that match TRBD2. The V and J ends lost 4 bases and 4 bases, in that order; junction bases with no gene match: 15. The CDR3 contains 19 residues. Germline lookup yields CDR1 SGHRS and CDR2 YFSETQ. CDR3 in DNA: TGCGCCAGCAGCCATCGGACTAGCGGGACCAACGAGAGGTACAATGAGCAGTTCTTC. Its protein product is CASSHRTSGTNERYNEQFF.

The chain employs TRBV5-1 and TRBJ2-1; 7 bases agree with TRBD1. Germline CDR1 is SGHRS and CDR2 is YFSETQ. With V trimmed by 8 bases and J by 4 bases, 6 bases remained unmatched. The CDR3 sequence is 13 residues long. CDR3 coding DNA: TGCGCCAGTTGGACAGGAGATTACAATGAGCAGTTCTTC. It yields the protein CASWTGDYNEQFF.

This clone was detected once. J is TRBJ1-2 and V is TRBV7-9; no reliable D call. Between the trimmed V and J ends, which lost 5 bases and 4 bases, there was a span of 14 bases. Germline-derived CDR1 and CDR2 are SEHNR and FQNEAQ (reference sequence). The CDR3 totals 14 residues. The CDR3 DNA sequence: TGTGCCAGCAGCCCGTATTACAGATTCTATGGCTACACCTTC. Its translation: CASSPYYRFYGYTF.